The 22 T cell receptor beta chains presented below share a single source sample, sequenced in a study of CD8+ T cells in alopecia areata. Once RNA had been extracted, it was reverse transcribed into cDNA to act as the sequencing template. Assay used: immunoSEQ multiplex PCR; TCRdb lists only in-frame clones, some missing. Here the sample spans 250,000 or so clones, around two thirds being singletons. The source material was CD4+ T cells sorted from blood, sampled at week 0. The receptors here all came from a human donor with alopecia areata.

The J gene is TRBJ2-3, the V gene TRBV4-1, with 9 bases lining up with TRBD1. J lost 3 bases, V lost 0 bases, and 4 bases had no gene match. CDR1 and CDR2 (germline): MGHRA, YSYEKL. The CDR3 has 16 residues. The chain's CDR3 is CASSQEQGARTDTQYF. The DNA for the CDR3 is TGCGCCAGCAGCCAAGAACAGGGGGCGAGGACAGATACGCAGTATTTT.

The gene calls are TRBV6-5 and TRBJ1-5, with D maybe TRBD1 (5 bases). There are 11 residues in the CDR3. The germline V gene has CDR1 MNHEY and CDR2 SVGAGI. CDR3 nucleotide sequence: TGTGCTGCTGGGGCTTATCAGCCCCAGCATTTT. It specifies CAAGAYQPQHF.

Worth noting for this clone: This CDR3 is also generated by other DNA sequences in the sample. The V gene is TRBV7-6, the J gene TRBJ2-3, with D possibly matching TRBD1 (5 bases). Per germline, CDR1 SGHVS and CDR2 FNYEAQ. Between the trimmed V and J ends, which lost 0 bases and 4 bases, there was a span of 5 bases. This CDR3 is 13 amino acids long. The CDR3 DNA sequence: TGTGCCAGCAGCTTAGCAGGGGCAGATACGCAGTATTTT. Its translation is CASSLAGADTQYF.

The CDR3 protein is CASSLVPNEQFF. The CDR3 nucleotides read TGCGCCAGCAGCTTGGTTCCCAATGAGCAGTTCTTC. V usage is TRBV5-1 and J usage is TRBJ2-1; D gene unclear. Trimming left V 0 bases short and J 6 bases short, with 4 bases between. The CDR3 is made up of 12 amino acids. Germline CDR1 reads SGHRS; CDR2 reads YFSETQ.

This clone was counted only a few times. The chain links TRBV29-1 to TRBJ2-6, with a weak D call TRBD1 (5 bases). This CDR3 is 15 amino acids long. Germline values: CDR1 SQVTM, CDR2 ANQGSEA. Trimming removed 5 bases at V and 2 bases at J, with 13 bases between. For the CDR3, the DNA is TGCAGCGTTAAATCGACAGTACCTGGGGCCAACGTCCTGACTTTC. Residues: CSVKSTVPGANVLTF.

V gene TRBV5-1 combines with J gene TRBJ2-7, with D uncertain. Trimming took off 2 bases at V and 2 bases at J, with 14 bases between the two ends. Germline CDR1 is SGHRS and CDR2 is YFSETQ. This CDR3 spans 15 amino acids. CDR3 sequence (DNA): TGCGCCAGCAGCTTCGCGGTCAGTCAGACCTACGAGCAGTACTTC. Amino acid sequence: CASSFAVSQTYEQYF.

This chain joins TRBV7-9 and TRBJ2-6, with D hard to call. Germline CDR1 reads SEHNR; CDR2 reads FQNEAQ (reference sequence). The CDR3 has 13 amino acids. Trimming removed 11 bases from V and 0 bases from J, with 8 bases in between. The DNA for the CDR3 is TGTGCCTTCGCGAACTCTGGGGCCAACGTCCTGACTTTC. Amino acids: CAFANSGANVLTF.

This clone was picked up a small number of times. The rearrangement uses TRBV19 and TRBJ1-3, with D uncertain. V was pared by 7 bases and J by 0 bases, with 10 bases between. The length of the CDR3 is 14 residues. Germline V CDR1 and CDR2: LNHDA, SQIVND (reference sequence). The CDR3 coding sequence is TGTGCCAGTACCGACTATCACTCTGGAAACACCATATATTTT. Translation: CASTDYHSGNTIYF.

This chain uses TRBV5-1 with TRBJ1-4, with a possible D match to TRBD1 (5 bases). Trimming left V 0 bases short and J 14 bases short, with 17 bases between. This CDR3 spans 14 amino acids. Germline CDR1 and CDR2: SGHRS and YFSETQ. CDR3: CASSLAELGAPLFF. Written as DNA, the CDR3 is TGCGCCAGCAGCTTGGCTGAACTCGGGGCACCGCTGTTTTTT.

The chain combines TRBV29-1 with TRBJ1-2; the D is unclear. CDR1 and CDR2 from the germline V gene are SQVTM and ANQGSEA. Trimming left V 7 bases short and J 1 base short, with 10 bases between. The CDR3 is 12 residues long. The CDR3, as DNA: TGCAGCGCAACAAGATTTAACTATGGCTACACCTTC. It translates to CSATRFNYGYTF.

In this sample, this clone turned up a few times. The genes are TRBV9 and TRBJ2-1, with 8 bases identical to TRBD2. CDR3 length equals 15 residues. The V gene end was trimmed by 3 bases and the J gene end by 8 bases; junction bases not matched to a gene: 10. The germline CDR1 and CDR2 sequences are SGDLS and YYNGEE. CDR3 amino acids: CASSAAGGLEDEQFF. CDR3 in DNA: TGTGCCAGCAGCGCTGCGGGGGGCCTTGAAGATGAGCAGTTCTTC. The complete variable domain, with remaining parts taken from reference TRBV9 and TRBJ2-1, reads DSGVTQTPKHLITATGQRVTLRCSPRSGDLSVYWYQQSLDQGLQFLIQYYNGEERAKGNILERFSAQQFPDLHSELNLSSLELGDSALYFCASSAAGGLEDEQFFGPGTRLTVL.

The chain carries TRBV4-3 and TRBJ2-1; 9 nucleotides agree with TRBD2. After removal of 1 base from V and 2 bases from J, the junction contained 3 bases not matched to a gene. The germline V gene encodes CDR1 LGHNA and CDR2 YSLEER. CDR3 length equals 16 residues. In nucleotides, the CDR3 is TGCGCCAGCAGCCAAGTAGGCGGGGGGGCCTACAATGAGCAGTTCTTC. Amino acids: CASSQVGGGAYNEQFF.

As for this clone: Other DNA sequences from this sample encode an identical CDR3 as well. The chain joins TRBV29-1 to TRBJ2-7, with D tentatively TRBD1 (7 bases). CDR1 and CDR2 (germline): SQVTM, ANQGSEA. V was clipped by 4 bases and J by 1 base, with 11 bases between them. The CDR3 length is 13 residues. CDR3 in amino acids: CSVGQGGSYEQYF. In DNA, the CDR3 is TGCAGCGTTGGTCAGGGGGGATCCTACGAGCAGTACTTC.

The CDR3 is CASSLGPADYNEQFF. As DNA, the CDR3 is TGTGCCAGCAGCTTAGGACCAGCGGACTACAATGAGCAGTTCTTC. The chain employs TRBV7-2 and TRBJ2-1, with D possibly TRBD2 on 5 matching bases. This CDR3 contains 15 residues. Per the germline V gene, CDR1 is SGHTA and CDR2 is FQGNSA. The V and J ends lost 1 base and 3 bases respectively, with 10 bases between them.

This sequence joins TRBV7-2 and TRBJ1-2, with D perhaps TRBD1 (6 bases). CDR3 length: 13 residues. CDR1 is SGHTA, CDR2 FQGNSA, per germline. V lost 5 bases and J lost 7, with 14 bases in between. The CDR3 region has the DNA TGTGCCAGCAGCCCGGACAGTTCCCGTGGCTACACCTTC. It translates to CASSPDSSRGYTF.

The chain is built from TRBV30 and TRBJ2-7; D unclear. Looked up from germline, CDR1 is GTSNPN and CDR2 is SVGIG (reference sequence). V lost 4 bases and J 1 base, leaving 8 bases between the germline ends. The CDR3 is 12 residues long. The CDR3 protein is CAWKGSSYEQYF. CDR3 coding DNA: TGTGCCTGGAAGGGCAGTTCCTACGAGCAGTACTTC.

CDR3 sequence reads: CASSRSGFGTGELFF. CDR3 coding DNA: TGTGCCAGCAGTCGTAGTGGCTTTGGCACCGGGGAGCTGTTTTTT. The chain couples TRBV7-3 to TRBJ2-2; D remains ambiguous. There are 15 residues in the CDR3. Germline V lookup: CDR1 SGHTA, CDR2 FQGTGA. The germline V and J ends were trimmed by 6 bases and 4 bases, with 15 bases remaining between them.

The chain recombines TRBV10-3 with TRBJ2-1, with 10 bases that match TRBD2. The germline gives CDR1 ENHRY, CDR2 SYGVKD. The CDR3 is 16 residues long. The V and J ends lost 2 bases and 9 bases, in that order; junction bases with no gene match: 10. CDR3 region: CAISEGGTSAHSEQFF. CDR3 DNA sequence: TGTGCCATCAGTGAGGGGGGGACTAGCGCCCACAGTGAGCAGTTCTTC.

V is TRBV5-1 and J is TRBJ2-2, with D maybe TRBD2 (7 bases). The CDR3 is made up of 17 amino acids. In germline, CDR1 is SGHRS, CDR2 YFSETQ. V dropped 0 bases and J dropped 7 bases, with 19 bases sitting between them. The CDR3 loop reads CASSLVAGAQSNGELFF. CDR3 nucleotides: TGCGCCAGCAGCTTGGTCGCGGGGGCTCAAAGCAACGGGGAGCTGTTTTTT.

The V gene is TRBV29-1, the J gene TRBJ2-5, with a possible D match to TRBD1 (6 bases). Germline V lookup: CDR1 SQVTM, CDR2 ANQGSEA. This CDR3 is built from 13 residues. The V end was cut by 3 bases, the J end by 5 bases, with 13 bases between. CDR3 protein: CSVDARGFETQYF. Here the CDR3 DNA reads TGCAGCGTTGACGCCAGGGGTTTCGAGACCCAGTACTTC.

The chain joins TRBV9 to TRBJ2-6, with 7 bases identical to TRBD1. After removal of 3 bases from V and 0 bases from J, the junction contained 6 bases not matched to a gene. Germline CDR1 is SGDLS and CDR2 is YYNGEE. The CDR3 totals 17 residues. CDR3 residues: CASSATGQTSGANVLTF. CDR3 bases: TGTGCCAGCAGCGCGACGGGACAGACCTCTGGGGCCAACGTCCTGACTTTC.

The chain carries TRBV4-1 and TRBJ1-6; no clear D gene. The CDR3 spans 12 residues. V gave up 11 bases and J gave up 5 bases, with 10 bases separating them. Germline CDR1 and CDR2: MGHRA and YSYEKL. The chain's CDR3 is CASGFNNSPLHF. The CDR3 DNA sequence: TGCGCCTCCGGGTTCAATAATTCACCCCTCCACTTT.